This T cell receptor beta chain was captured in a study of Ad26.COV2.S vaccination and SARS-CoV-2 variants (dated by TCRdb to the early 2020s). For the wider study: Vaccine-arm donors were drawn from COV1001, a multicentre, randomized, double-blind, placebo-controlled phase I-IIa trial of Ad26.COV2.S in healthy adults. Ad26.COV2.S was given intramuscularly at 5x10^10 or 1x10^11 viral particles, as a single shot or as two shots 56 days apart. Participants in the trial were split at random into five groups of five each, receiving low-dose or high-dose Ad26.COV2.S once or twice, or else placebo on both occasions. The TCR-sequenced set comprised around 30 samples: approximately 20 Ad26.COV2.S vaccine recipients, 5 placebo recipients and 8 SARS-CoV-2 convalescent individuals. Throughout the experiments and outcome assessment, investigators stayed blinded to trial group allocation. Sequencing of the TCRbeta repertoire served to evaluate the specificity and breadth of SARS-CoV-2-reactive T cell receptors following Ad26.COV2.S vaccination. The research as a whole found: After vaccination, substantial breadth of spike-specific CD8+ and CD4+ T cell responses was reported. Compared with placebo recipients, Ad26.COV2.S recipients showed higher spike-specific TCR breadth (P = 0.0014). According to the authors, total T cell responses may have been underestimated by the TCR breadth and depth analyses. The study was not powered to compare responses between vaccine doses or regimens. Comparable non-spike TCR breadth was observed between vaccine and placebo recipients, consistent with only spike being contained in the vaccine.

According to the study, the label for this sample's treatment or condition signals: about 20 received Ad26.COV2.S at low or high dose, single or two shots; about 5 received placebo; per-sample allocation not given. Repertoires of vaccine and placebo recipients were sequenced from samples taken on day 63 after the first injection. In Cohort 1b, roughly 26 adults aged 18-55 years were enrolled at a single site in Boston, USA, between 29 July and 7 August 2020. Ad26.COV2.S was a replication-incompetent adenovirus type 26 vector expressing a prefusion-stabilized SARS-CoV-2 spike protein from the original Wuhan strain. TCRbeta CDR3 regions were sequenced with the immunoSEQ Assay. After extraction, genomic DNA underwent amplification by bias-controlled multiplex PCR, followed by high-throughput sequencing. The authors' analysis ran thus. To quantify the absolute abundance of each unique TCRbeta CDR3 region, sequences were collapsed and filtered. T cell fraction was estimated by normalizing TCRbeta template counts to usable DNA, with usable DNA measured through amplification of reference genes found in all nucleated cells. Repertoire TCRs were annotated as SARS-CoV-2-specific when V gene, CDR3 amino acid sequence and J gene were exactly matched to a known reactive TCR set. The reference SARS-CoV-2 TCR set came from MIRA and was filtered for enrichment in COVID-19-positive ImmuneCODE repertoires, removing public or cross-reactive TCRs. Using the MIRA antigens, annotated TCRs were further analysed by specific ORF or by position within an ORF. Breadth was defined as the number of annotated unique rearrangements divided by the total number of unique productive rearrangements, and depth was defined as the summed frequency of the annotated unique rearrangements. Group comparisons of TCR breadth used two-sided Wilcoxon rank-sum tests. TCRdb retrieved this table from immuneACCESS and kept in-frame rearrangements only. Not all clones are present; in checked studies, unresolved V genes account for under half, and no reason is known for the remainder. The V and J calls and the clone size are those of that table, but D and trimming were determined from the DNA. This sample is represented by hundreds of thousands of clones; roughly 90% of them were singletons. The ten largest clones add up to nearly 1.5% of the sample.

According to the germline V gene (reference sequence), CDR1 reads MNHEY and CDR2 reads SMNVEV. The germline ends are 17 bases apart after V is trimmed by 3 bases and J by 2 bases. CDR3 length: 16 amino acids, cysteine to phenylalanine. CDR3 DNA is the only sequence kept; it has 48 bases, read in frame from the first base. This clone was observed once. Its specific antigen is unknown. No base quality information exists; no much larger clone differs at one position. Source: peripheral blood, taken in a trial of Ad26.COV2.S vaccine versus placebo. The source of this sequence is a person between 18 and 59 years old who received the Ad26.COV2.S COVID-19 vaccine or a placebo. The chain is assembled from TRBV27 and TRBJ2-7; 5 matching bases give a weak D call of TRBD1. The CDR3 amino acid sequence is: CASSLGAPGMTYEQYF. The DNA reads TGTGCCAGCAGTTTGGGTGCCCCAGGGATGACCTACGAGCAGTACTTC.